This T cell receptor beta chain is drawn from a study of cytomegalovirus exposure and HLA in healthy donors. The PCR made use of 60 Vbeta and 13 Jbeta primers. TCRdb keeps only in-frame clones here, not all; method: immunoSEQ multiplex PCR. Of 110,000 to 150,000 clones listed, around three quarters are singletons. Germline CDR1 and CDR2: LNHDA and SQIVND (reference sequence). The CDR3 contains 16 residues. V lost 6 bases, J lost 0 bases, and 14 bases lay in between. This receptor was identified in a woman under 30 in good health and CMV-seropositive. The source material was PBMCs. The chain uses TRBV19 and TRBJ2-2; a possible D gene is TRBD2 (6 bases). In DNA, the CDR3 is TGTGCCAGTAGGAGATCAGGGACTTCGAACACCGGGGAGCTGTTTTTT. Translating it yields CASRRSGTSNTGELFF. Full variable domain (outside the CDR3, taken from reference TRBV19 and TRBJ2-2): DGGITQSPKYLFRKEGQNVTLSCEQNLNHDAMYWYRQDPGQGLRLIYYSQIVNDFQKGDIAEGYSVSREKKESFPLTVTSAQKNPTAFYLCASRRSGTSNTGELFFGEGSRLTVL.